The present entry profiles one T cell receptor beta chain with its context. At least ten counts were recorded for this clonotype. Its cognate antigen has yet to be identified. No base-level quality is on record; no much larger clone is a single base apart. The library was prepared for alpha chains; this beta chain is a stray read, so its frequency means little. The data stem from a study of spatial heterogeneity in lung cancer (dated by TCRdb to about 2019). Some background on the complete study: More beta-chain than alpha-chain transcripts were consistently detected, likely reflecting higher beta-chain transcript abundance. A strong correlation was found between TCR transcript counts in tumor regions and a T cell transcriptional module score from matched bulk RNA-seq. In the raw uncorrected reads, each unique combination of TCR and UMI appeared on average more than ten times. In non-small cell lung cancer, the study quantitatively compared TCR alpha and beta repertoires across several tumor regions, matched nontumor lung, and blood. Nonsynonymous mutation counts, determined by whole-exome sequencing of tumor tissue, were related to TCR repertoire features. Both alpha and beta chains were TCR-sequenced in samples taken at surgery, namely 220 tumor regions, around 70 matched nontumor lung samples and about 54 PBMC samples.

Receptor amplification or capture employed 5' RACE. Sequenced using a NextSeq 500. In the TCR library protocol, a unique molecular identifier was attached to each TCR cDNA molecule so that PCR and sequencing errors could be corrected. On the study's bioinformatics: TCR identification, UMI-based error correction and CDR3 extraction were performed with Decombinator tools. TCRs above a frequency of 2 per 1,000, corresponding to the top 1% of the tumor frequency distribution, were defined as expanded. Expanded tumor TCRs were classed as regional if statistically deemed absent (corrected P<0.05) from at least one tumor region, otherwise ubiquitous. Rényi diversity was computed with the R vegan package after subsampling each repertoire 100 times to 5,000 TCRs. CDR3 similarity networks were constructed using string-kernel similarity of amino acid triplets, with links drawn between CDR3s whose pairwise similarity was above 0.82. Clones were called with MiXCR by TCRdb after fastp trimmed the public reads at Q25, and only in-frame beta chains were retained. All rows with the same CDR3 protein become a single entry with the most common DNA and genes. The V and J calls come from TCRdb's annotation, not from the publication. In this sample the table shows about 3,700 distinct CDR3 sequences, about a quarter of which occur a single time. Over 11% of the sample goes to the ten largest clones.

The label giving this sample's time point can be read as: sample taken at primary tumor resection. Samples were obtained from approximately 72 patients with early-stage, untreated non-small cell lung cancer from the lung TRACERx cohort. TCR sequencing used whole RNA extracted from tumor and nontumor lung tissue, or from cryopreserved PBMC samples, without cell sorting. A patient was chosen for TCR sequencing only when enough RNA was available from at least two tumor regions. Tumor and adjacent nontumor lung specimens were reviewed by a lung pathologist before selection. The full study reports these points: TCR-seq was estimated to cover only about 7.6% of tumor T cells for alpha chains and about 13% for beta chains. Additional single-cell paired TCR alpha and beta sequencing was considered necessary to confirm, at a functional level, the hypothesis that regional TCRs recognize regional mutations. The tumor nonsynonymous mutation count correlated with the number of expanded alpha and beta TCRs within the tumor. The count of ubiquitous expanded TCRs correlated with the count of ubiquitous nonsynonymous mutations, and the count of regional expanded TCRs correlated with the count of regional nonsynonymous mutations.

The CDR3 contains 14 residues, cysteine and phenylalanine counted. The CDR3 DNA has 42 bases and is translated from base 1. CDR1 is given as MDHEN and CDR2 as SYDVKM, both from the germline V gene. V trim: 8 bases; J trim: 11 bases; unmatched bases: 13. The TCR originated in a male donor with early-stage non-small cell lung cancer. The rearranged segments are TRBV28 and TRBJ1-1; 11 nucleotides in the junction match TRBD1. This specimen was lung tumor tissue, taken at surgery. The DNA reads TGTGCCAGCCGACCGGGACAGGGGGTTAAGGATGCTTTCTTT. It specifies CASRPGQGVKDAFF.